This T cell receptor beta chain was captured by sequencing in a study of cytomegalovirus exposure and HLA in healthy donors. Study-wide findings and caveats: When analyzed later, a missense DCLRE1C variant was found to be linked to TCR beta V- and J-gene trimming.

The study ran its PCR with 60 Vbeta and 13 Jbeta primers. Sequencing used immunoSEQ multiplex PCR; TCRdb keeps in-frame clones, though not all of them. Among about 98,000 clones listed, about 81% were seen once. Trimming at V came to 3 bases and at J to 10 bases, leaving 11 bases not matched to a gene. The length of the CDR3 is 15 residues. Germline V gives CDR1 SGHNT, CDR2 YYREEE (reference sequence). Concerning this clone itself: Its antigen is still unknown.

J is TRBJ2-1 and V is TRBV5-4; 9 positions match TRBD1. The TCR sequence derives from a man aged 35 to 55 in good health and CMV-seronegative. Source material: PBMCs. CDR3 nucleotide sequence: TGTGCCAGCAGCTCTAATGGGAACAGGGGGCGCGAGCAGTTCTTC. Translated: CASSSNGNRGREQFF.